One and the same sample provided the 10 T cell receptor beta chains below, sequenced in a study of response to subunit inactivated influenza vaccine. TCRdb called the RT-PCR reads again in MiXCR, with one record for every CDR3 protein. This sample carries around 200,000 distinct CDR3 sequences, approximately 14% of them seen once, and the ten largest clones take 26%. Source: CD8+ T cells sorted from PBMCs, taken roughly 5 days after vaccination. These receptors were taken from a man in his fifties who received an inactivated influenza vaccine.

The V gene is TRBV7-9, the J gene TRBJ1-2; D not resolved. Germline CDR1 is SEHNR and CDR2 is FQNEAQ (reference sequence). V was trimmed by 1 base and J by 8 bases, leaving 14 bases between them. This CDR3 has 14 residues. CDR3 sequence (DNA): TGTGCCAGCAGCTTAGTCTACCCGGGCTCCGGCTACACCTTC. Translated: CASSLVYPGSGYTF.

This clonotype was counted only a few times. This chain connects TRBV4-2 to TRBJ2-7, with 13 bases lining up with TRBD2. V trimming: 2 bases; J trimming: 7 bases; junction bases outside the gene matches: 8. The CDR3 runs to 16 residues. Germline lookup yields CDR1 LGHNA and CDR2 YNFKEQ. The DNA of the CDR3 is TGTGCCAGCAGCCAACCAGGACTAGCGGGGGAGGGTGAGCAGTACTTC. This gives the protein CASSQPGLAGEGEQYF.

This chain connects TRBV7-9 to TRBJ2-2; 7 nucleotides align to TRBD2. The V gene's germline CDR1 is SEHNR and CDR2 FQNEAQ (reference sequence). V shed 10 bases, J shed 5 bases, and the junction held 7 bases outside the gene matches. CDR3 length: 13 amino acids. CDR3 bases: TGTGCCACCGAATCACTAGCGACCGGGGAGCTGTTTTTT. Its translation is CATESLATGELFF.

In its sample, this clonotype was seen a few times. The J gene is TRBJ2-7, the V gene TRBV9; perhaps TRBD2 as D (6 bases). The CDR3 covers 12 residues. V was pared by 5 bases and J by 2 bases, with 8 bases between. Germline loops: CDR1 SGDLS, CDR2 YYNGEE. CDR3 protein: CASSGGTYEQYF. The CDR3 DNA is TGTGCCAGCAGTGGGGGGACCTACGAGCAGTACTTC.

The V gene is TRBV10-3, the J gene TRBJ2-1; D is perhaps TRBD1 (6 bases). The CDR3 covers 15 residues. Deletions cut 1 base from V and 5 bases from J, with 12 bases between. In germline, CDR1 is ENHRY, CDR2 SYGVKD. The CDR3 region is CAISELYRGNNEQFF. The DNA for the CDR3 is TGTGCCATCAGTGAGTTATATAGGGGGAACAATGAGCAGTTCTTC.

Only a few counts were recorded for this clonotype. This sequence joins TRBV7-2 and TRBJ2-7; 8 bases fit TRBD2. The V gene's germline CDR1 is SGHTA and CDR2 FQGNSA. This CDR3 region has 15 residues. Unmatched junction bases numbered 6, after V lost 5 bases and J lost 0 bases. CDR3 sequence (DNA): TGTGCCAGCAGCCCCACTAGCGGACTCTCCTACGAGCAGTACTTC. It yields the protein CASSPTSGLSYEQYF.

This clonotype appeared a few times. V is TRBV28 and J is TRBJ2-3, with TRBD2 matching 10 bases. The V gene's germline CDR1 is MDHEN and CDR2 SYDVKM. Trimming cost V 5 bases and J 4 bases; bases outside gene matches: 9. The CDR3 spans 16 residues. The CDR3 loop reads CASSPRSLAGADTQYF. The CDR3 region has the DNA TGTGCCAGCAGTCCGCGGAGCCTAGCGGGGGCAGATACGCAGTATTTT. The full variable domain, rest sourced from reference TRBV28 and TRBJ2-3, is DVKVTQSSRYLVKRTGEKVFLECVQDMDHENMFWYRQDPGLGLRLIYFSYDVKMKEKGDIPEGYSVSREKKERFSLILESASTNQTSMYLCASSPRSLAGADTQYFGPGTRLTVL.

This sequence joins TRBV29-1 and TRBJ2-6; unclear D gene. This CDR3 spans 12 amino acids. Germline V gene lookup returns CDR1 SQVTM and CDR2 ANQGSEA. Trimming stripped 7 bases from V and 1 base from J, with 5 bases between. This CDR3 is CSARSGANVLTF. The CDR3 coding sequence is TGCAGCGCCCGGTCTGGGGCCAACGTCCTGACTTTC.

This clonotype was seen only a few times. This chain links TRBV12-3 or TRBV12-4 with TRBJ1-1; D is uncertain. V lost 0 bases, J lost 7 bases, and 12 bases lay in between. The CDR3 has 14 residues. CDR3 in amino acids: CASSLAPSLDEAFF. As DNA, the CDR3 is TGTGCCAGCAGTTTAGCTCCCAGCTTGGATGAAGCTTTCTTT.

This clonotype was found a few times. The J gene is TRBJ2-7, the V gene TRBV28, with D tentatively TRBD1 or TRBD2 (6 bases each). The CDR3 is 13 residues long. V was trimmed by 5 bases and J by 6 bases, leaving 14 bases between them. In germline, CDR1 is MDHEN, CDR2 SYDVKM. CDR3 bases: TGTGCCAGCAGTACGGTTCGGGGGCTCGAGCAGTACTTC. Encoded protein: CASSTVRGLEQYF.